In its sample, the clone carrying this T cell receptor (beta chain) was seen a few times. Trimming took off 6 bases at V and 3 bases at J, with 24 bases between the two ends. This CDR3 region has 19 residues. The germline V gene encodes CDR1 LNHDA and CDR2 SQIVND (reference sequence). Enrolled during active infection, Seattle patients were then followed longitudinally. The sample comes from a study of blood T cell repertoires in COVID-19. Across the whole study: COVID-19 samples, acute and convalescent, were from the United States, Italy and Spain.

Data came from immunoSEQ multiplex PCR; TCRdb stores just in-frame clones and leaves some out. This sample yields roughly 220,000 clones, of which roughly 76% are seen a single time; 6.5% to 8.5% belongs to the top ten. The chain combines TRBV19 with TRBJ2-6, with D maybe TRBD1 (5 bases). Sample: peripheral blood. This clonotype originated in a woman of 80 years or more with COVID-19, enrolled during active disease. DNA of the CDR3: TGTGCCAGTAGCCCCTCTTCCTTGGCAGGGTCCAGTGGGGCCAACGTCCTGACTTTC. Its protein product is CASSPSSLAGSSGANVLTF.